The 30 T cell receptor beta chains presented below share a single source sample, sequenced in a study of vaccination effects on CD4 cells after COVID-19. Using viral peptide pools, the ViraFEST assay grew out antigen-specific CD4+ T cells prior to sequencing. Following culture for under 12 days, CD4+ T cells were isolated. Participants completed two doses of the BNT162b2 or mRNA-1273 vaccine. These receptors have no known antigen. Profiling relied on immunoSEQ multiplex PCR, and the TCRdb table lists in-frame clones only, not all of them. The sample has approximately 30,000 clones, 70% to 75% seen once. The sample consisted of CD4+ T cells from PBMCs cultured with HCoV-NL63 spike peptides, taken after COVID-19 vaccination. The receptors come from a human donor who received a COVID-19 vaccine.

The chain employs TRBV30 and TRBJ1-1; D not resolved. The CDR3 is 13 amino acids. Trimming shortened V by 4 bases and J by 5 bases, and 14 bases separated the two germline ends. Germline V gives CDR1 GTSNPN, CDR2 SVGIG (reference sequence). The CDR3 reads CAWNTWSGTEAFF. The CDR3 region has the DNA TGTGCCTGGAATACCTGGTCAGGTACTGAAGCTTTCTTT.

Here the CDR3 DNA reads TGTGCCAGCAGCACCAGCGGGACCTACAATGAGCAGTTCTTC. This encodes CASSTSGTYNEQFF. The chain is built from TRBV7-9 and TRBJ2-1; 7 bases are shared with TRBD2. The J segment lost 2 bases and the V segment lost 5 bases, leaving 3 bases of the junction unmatched. The germline gives CDR1 SEHNR, CDR2 FQNEAQ (reference sequence). The CDR3 length is 14 residues. Using reference TRBV7-9 and TRBJ2-1 for the parts outside the CDR3, the full variable domain is DTGVSQNPRHKITKRGQNVTFRCDPISEHNRLYWYRQTLGQGPEFLTYFQNEAQLEKSRLLSDRFSAERPKGSFSTLEIQRTEQGDSAMYLCASSTSGTYNEQFFGPGTRLTVL.

This chain joins TRBV5-1 and TRBJ2-7, with D perhaps TRBD1 (5 bases). V was clipped by 2 bases and J by 6 bases, with 9 bases between them. The CDR3 is made up of 12 amino acids. Germline CDR1 and CDR2: SGHRS and YFSETQ. In nucleotides, the CDR3 is TGCGCCAGCAGCTTCCAGGGTGGCGAGCAGTACTTC. The encoded protein is CASSFQGGEQYF.

This chain connects TRBV30 to TRBJ2-4; D tentatively fits TRBD1 or TRBD2 (7 bases each). Germline loops: CDR1 GTSNPN, CDR2 SVGIG (reference sequence). The V and J ends lost 3 bases and 10 bases respectively, with 13 bases between them. The CDR3 has 12 amino acids. CDR3 sequence: CAWSGGTAIQYF. CDR3 nucleotide sequence: TGTGCCTGGAGCGGGGGGACAGCTATTCAGTACTTC.

This clone was seen only once. V is TRBV6-5 and J is TRBJ2-7, with D tentatively TRBD1 (5 bases). The CDR3 extends over 13 amino acids. Germline lookup yields CDR1 MNHEY and CDR2 SVGAGI. V was pared by 6 bases and J by 3 bases, with 12 bases between. The CDR3 here is CASRGAANYEQYF. CDR3 in DNA: TGTGCCAGCAGAGGGGCAGCAAACTACGAGCAGTACTTC.

This chain links TRBV18 with TRBJ2-1; 11 nucleotides match TRBD2. Germline CDR1 KGHSH, CDR2 LQKENI. The CDR3 sequence is 17 residues long. The V gene end was trimmed by 2 bases and the J gene end by 1 base; junction bases not matched to a gene: 4. CDR3 protein: CASSPTSGGRSYNEQFF. CDR3 DNA sequence: TGTGCCAGCTCACCAACTAGCGGGGGCCGTTCCTACAATGAGCAGTTCTTC.

This clone occurred once. This chain connects TRBV3-1 (or the pseudogene TRBV3-2) to TRBJ2-7, with D perhaps being TRBD1 or TRBD2 (5 bases each). V shed 1 base and J shed 6 bases, with 19 bases lying between them. CDR3 length equals 16 residues. Germline V gene data show CDR1 as LGHDT and CDR2 as YNNKEL (reference sequence). The CDR3 is CASSQVGRGPRGEQYF. In DNA form, the CDR3 reads TGTGCCAGCAGCCAAGTAGGTAGGGGACCCCGAGGCGAGCAGTACTTC.

The chain carries TRBV12-5 and TRBJ2-1, with TRBD2 identical over 9 bases. CDR1 and CDR2 from the germline V gene are LGHNT and FRNRAP. The CDR3 spans 15 residues. The junction had 7 bases not matched to a gene; V was cut back by 4 bases and J by 6 bases. This CDR3 reads CASGSVSSGINEQFF. As DNA, the CDR3 is TGTGCTAGTGGTTCAGTCTCTAGCGGGATCAATGAGCAGTTCTTC.

J is TRBJ2-5 and V is TRBV21-1; the table's D call of TRBD2 was not tested on the DNA. TRBV21-1 is shown as a pseudogene. There are 13 residues in the CDR3. CDR3: CASSKERDETQYF. CDR3 DNA: TGTGCCAGCAGCAAGGAGCGGGACGAGACCCAGTACTTC.

The chain recombines TRBV6-6 with TRBJ2-7; D may be TRBD1 or TRBD2 (5 bases each). Trimming removed 5 bases from V and 6 bases from J, with 35 bases in between. Germline values: CDR1 MNHNY, CDR2 SVGAGI (reference sequence). This CDR3 comprises 20 residues. The CDR3 here is CASSRSGVSTSNWGRLEQYF. CDR3 DNA: TGTGCCAGCAGTAGATCGGGCGTGTCGACAAGTAATTGGGGGAGACTCGAGCAGTACTTC.

The rearrangement links TRBV2 to TRBJ2-1, with 13 bases fitting TRBD2. This CDR3 spans 16 amino acids. Germline V gene lookup returns CDR1 SNHLY and CDR2 FYNNEI. Unmatched junction bases numbered 4, after V lost 6 bases and J lost 2 bases. CDR3 bases: TGTGCCAGCAGAGTTGGGACTAGCGGGGCCTACAATGAGCAGTTCTTC. Its protein is CASRVGTSGAYNEQFF.

V usage is TRBV6-5 and J usage is TRBJ2-5, with D tentatively TRBD1 (6 bases). This CDR3 contains 15 residues. Germline CDR1 reads MNHEY; CDR2 reads SVGAGI. V shed 5 bases and J shed 4 bases, with 17 bases lying between them. Here the CDR3 DNA reads TGTGCCAGCAGTACCCCGTCAGGGGCGCGAGAGACCCAGTACTTC. This codes for CASSTPSGARETQYF.

The V and J genes are TRBV10-3 and TRBJ1-5; maybe TRBD1 (6 bases). The CDR3 extends over 13 amino acids. Germline V gene lookup returns CDR1 ENHRY and CDR2 SYGVKD. Trimming stripped 6 bases from V and 7 bases from J, with 13 bases between. The CDR3: CAIRDSTGQPQHF. The CDR3 DNA reads as TGTGCCATCAGGGACAGTACGGGGCAGCCCCAGCATTTT.

V gene TRBV11-2 combines with J gene TRBJ2-7, with TRBD1 matching 10 bases. The junction had 6 bases not matched to a gene; V was cut back by 3 bases and J by 4 bases. This CDR3 region has 15 residues. Germline V lookup: CDR1 SGHAT, CDR2 FQNNGV. CDR3 residues: CASSLPRDRGYEQYF. The DNA of the CDR3 is TGTGCCAGCAGCTTGCCCCGGGACAGGGGTTACGAGCAGTACTTC.

CDR3: CASSELASGRYEQYF. CDR3 nucleotides: TGTGCCAGCAGTGAATTGGCTAGCGGGAGGTACGAGCAGTACTTC. This rearrangement joins TRBV6-1 to TRBJ2-7; 11 bases match TRBD2. Trimming at V came to 2 bases and at J to 4 bases, leaving 4 bases not matched to a gene. Germline CDR1 is MNHNS and CDR2 is SASEGT. The CDR3 length is 15 residues.

This clone was detected only a few times. V is TRBV2 and J is TRBJ1-5; 7 bases line up with TRBD1. V dropped 4 bases and J dropped 4; count of bases not matched to a gene: 4. The CDR3 loop spans 14 amino acids. Germline values: CDR1 SNHLY, CDR2 FYNNEI. The CDR3 DNA follows: TGTGCCAGCAGTGGGACAGGTTGGAATCAGCCCCAGCATTTT. Translated: CASSGTGWNQPQHF.

The V and J genes are TRBV7-7 and TRBJ2-1; D not resolved. Trimming removed 1 base at V and 6 bases at J, with 16 bases between. The CDR3 runs 16 residues. Germline V gives CDR1 SSHAT, CDR2 FNYEAQ (reference sequence). CDR3 sequence reads: CASSLGRMTSINEQFF. For the CDR3, the DNA is TGTGCCAGCAGCTTAGGGCGCATGACGTCCATCAATGAGCAGTTCTTC.

The chain links TRBV7-9 to TRBJ1-3; D is possibly TRBD1 (6 bases). The CDR3 is made up of 16 amino acids. Trimming removed 6 bases at V and 4 bases at J, with 19 bases between. The germline V gene has CDR1 SEHNR and CDR2 FQNEAQ (reference sequence). CDR3 DNA: TGTGCCAGCAGTCAGGGCCAGGGGTTAGGCGGAAACACCATATATTTT. Amino acids: CASSQGQGLGGNTIYF. Drawing the rest from reference TRBV7-9 and TRBJ1-3, the complete variable domain is DTGVSQNPRHKITKRGQNVTFRCDPISEHNRLYWYRQTLGQGPEFLTYFQNEAQLEKSRLLSDRFSAERPKGSFSTLEIQRTEQGDSAMYLCASSQGQGLGGNTIYFGEGSWLTVV.

This clone was observed a handful of times. The gene calls are TRBV10-1 and TRBJ2-1, with D possibly TRBD2 on 5 matching bases. The V gene's germline CDR1 is WNHNN and CDR2 SYGVQD (reference sequence). The CDR3 length is 11 residues. V was pared by 5 bases and J by 15 bases, with 14 bases between. The CDR3, as DNA: TGCGCCAGCAGTACCGGGATTTCGTTGTTCTTC. Amino acid sequence: CASSTGISLFF.

DNA for the CDR3: TGTGCCAGCTCACCAGAGGAGAGCTATGGCTACACCTTC. Translated: CASSPEESYGYTF. The J gene is TRBJ1-2, the V gene TRBV18; D remains unclear. The V end lost 2 bases, the J end lost 4 bases, and 8 bases lay between the germline ends. CDR1 and CDR2 from the germline V gene are KGHSH and LQKENI. The CDR3 is made up of 13 amino acids.

This clone was detected once. The V gene is TRBV11-3, the J gene TRBJ2-1, with D possibly matching TRBD2 (7 bases). Trimming removed 0 bases at V and 9 bases at J, with 27 bases between. The CDR3 spans 19 residues. The germline gives CDR1 SGHNT, CDR2 YENEEA. This CDR3 reads CASSLDQGGSQTRTAEQFF. CDR3 in DNA: TGTGCCAGCAGCTTAGATCAGGGCGGGAGTCAAACCCGGACAGCTGAGCAGTTCTTC.

The V call is TRBV6-4, the J call TRBJ2-2, with D perhaps matching TRBD1 (6 bases). Germline CDR1 and CDR2: MRHNA and SNTAGT. The germline V and J ends were trimmed by 6 bases and 3 bases, with 8 bases remaining between them. CDR3 size: 13 residues. Written as DNA, the CDR3 is TGTGCCAGCAGAACAGGGTACACCGGGGAGCTGTTTTTT. It translates to CASRTGYTGELFF.

The chain couples TRBV4-1 to TRBJ2-6, with TRBD2 matching 9 bases. There are 17 residues in the CDR3. The germline V gene has CDR1 MGHRA and CDR2 YSYEKL. The ends lost 2 bases at V and 2 bases at J; junction bases unmatched: 4. CDR3 sequence (DNA): TGCGCCAGCAGCCAACTCATAGCGGGGGCTGGGGCCAACGTCCTGACTTTC. Its protein product is CASSQLIAGAGANVLTF.

This rearrangement joins TRBV6-1 to TRBJ1-4; possibly TRBD1 for D (5 bases). Germline CDR1 is MNHNS and CDR2 is SASEGT. Trimming pared 3 bases from V and 10 bases from J, leaving 15 bases between. This CDR3 is built from 14 residues. The CDR3 reads CASSDRDRELKLFF. The CDR3 nucleotides are TGTGCCAGCAGTGACCGGGACCGAGAATTAAAACTGTTTTTT.

This chain connects TRBV12-3 or TRBV12-4 to TRBJ2-1; TRBD2 agrees at 12 bases. The CDR3 covers 13 residues. J was trimmed by 16 bases and V by 6 bases; bases with no gene match: 10. The CDR3 bases are TGTGCCAGCAGCCAGAGACTAGCGGGAGTATACTTCTTC. Translating it yields CASSQRLAGVYFF.

The chain uses TRBV7-9 and TRBJ1-1; weak D call: TRBD1 (6 bases). The CDR3 is 15 residues long. Between the trimmed V and J ends, which lost 4 bases and 2 bases, there was a span of 14 bases. CDR1 is SEHNR, CDR2 FQNEAQ, per germline (reference sequence). The chain's CDR3 is CASSSSDRPNTEAFF. CDR3 sequence (DNA): TGTGCCAGCAGCTCTTCGGACAGACCCAACACTGAAGCTTTCTTT.

This rearrangement joins TRBV12-5 to TRBJ2-7; 7 bases map to TRBD2. Looked up from germline, CDR1 is LGHNT and CDR2 is FRNRAP. This CDR3 is built from 16 residues. The trim removed 3 bases at V and 2 bases at J, leaving 10 bases unmatched. CDR3 residues: CASGFTSLARPYEQYF. CDR3 nucleotides: TGTGCTAGTGGTTTCACCTCACTAGCGCGACCCTACGAGCAGTACTTC.

The sample holds one count of this clone. This CDR3 reads CASSFDRYTEAFF. The DNA for the CDR3 is TGTGCCAGCAGCTTCGACAGATACACTGAAGCTTTCTTT. J is TRBJ1-1 and V is TRBV12-3 or TRBV12-4, with D tentatively TRBD1 (5 bases). V was cut by 6 bases and J by 3 bases, with 11 bases left in between. The CDR3 totals 13 residues.

The chain uses TRBV7-9 and TRBJ1-2; D ambiguous. Per the germline V gene, CDR1 is SEHNR and CDR2 is FQNEAQ (reference sequence). Trimming removed 1 base at V and 8 bases at J, with 8 bases between. The CDR3 is 12 amino acids. CDR3 in amino acids: CASSLEFAGYTF. The CDR3 DNA sequence: TGTGCCAGCAGCTTAGAATTTGCGGGCTACACCTTC.

V gene TRBV19 combines with J gene TRBJ1-2; 8 positions agree with TRBD1. The V segment lost 5 bases and the J segment 8 bases; nucleotides outside the gene matches: 13. The CDR3 is 15 amino acids. Germline-derived CDR1 and CDR2 are LNHDA and SQIVND (reference sequence). CDR3 DNA sequence: TGTGCCAGTAGTCCAGGGGAGCAGGGGGCGTGGGGCTACACCTTC. Protein product: CASSPGEQGAWGYTF.